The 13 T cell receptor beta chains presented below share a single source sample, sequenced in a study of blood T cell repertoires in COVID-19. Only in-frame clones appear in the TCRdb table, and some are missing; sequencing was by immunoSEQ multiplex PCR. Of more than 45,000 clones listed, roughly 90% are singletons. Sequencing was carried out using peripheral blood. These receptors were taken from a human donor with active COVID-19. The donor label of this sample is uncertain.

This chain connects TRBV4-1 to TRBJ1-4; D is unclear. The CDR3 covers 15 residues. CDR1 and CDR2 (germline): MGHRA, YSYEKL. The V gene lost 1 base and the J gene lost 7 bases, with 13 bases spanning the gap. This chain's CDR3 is CASSQGRGMTEKLFF. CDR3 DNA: TGCGCCAGCAGCCAAGGCCGGGGAATGACTGAAAAACTGTTTTTT.

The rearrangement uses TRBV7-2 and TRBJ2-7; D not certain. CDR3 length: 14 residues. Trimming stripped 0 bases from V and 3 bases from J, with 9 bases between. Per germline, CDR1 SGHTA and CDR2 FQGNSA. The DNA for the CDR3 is TGTGCCAGCAGCTTAGCGAGGTCGGACTACGAGCAGTACTTC. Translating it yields CASSLARSDYEQYF.

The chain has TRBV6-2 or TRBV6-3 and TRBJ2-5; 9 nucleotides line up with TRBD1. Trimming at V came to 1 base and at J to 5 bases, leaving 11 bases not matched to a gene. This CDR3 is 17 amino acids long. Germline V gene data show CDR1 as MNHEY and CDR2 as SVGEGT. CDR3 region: CASSYWAGTGIRETQYF. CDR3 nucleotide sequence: TGTGCCAGCAGTTACTGGGCCGGGACAGGGATTAGGGAGACCCAGTACTTC.

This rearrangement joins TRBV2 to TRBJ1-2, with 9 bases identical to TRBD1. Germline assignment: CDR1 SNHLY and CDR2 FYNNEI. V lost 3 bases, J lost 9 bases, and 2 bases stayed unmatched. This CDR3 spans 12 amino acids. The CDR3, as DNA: TGTGCCAGCAGTGAGGACAGGGGACGCTACACCTTC. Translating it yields CASSEDRGRYTF.

DNA for the CDR3: TGTGCCAGCAGTGGGAACAGGGGGCCGGTCTACGAGCAGTACTTC. Its translation is CASSGNRGPVYEQYF. The gene calls are TRBV2 and TRBJ2-7; 9 bases line up with TRBD1. Germline-derived CDR1 and CDR2 are SNHLY and FYNNEI. The trim removed 4 bases at V and 3 bases at J, leaving 7 bases unmatched. This CDR3 contains 15 residues.

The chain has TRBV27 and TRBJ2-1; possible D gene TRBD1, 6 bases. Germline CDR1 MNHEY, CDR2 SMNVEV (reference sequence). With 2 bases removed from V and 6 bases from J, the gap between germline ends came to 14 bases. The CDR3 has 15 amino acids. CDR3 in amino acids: CASSLMAGAFNEQFF. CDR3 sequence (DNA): TGTGCCAGCAGTTTAATGGCAGGGGCGTTCAATGAGCAGTTCTTC.

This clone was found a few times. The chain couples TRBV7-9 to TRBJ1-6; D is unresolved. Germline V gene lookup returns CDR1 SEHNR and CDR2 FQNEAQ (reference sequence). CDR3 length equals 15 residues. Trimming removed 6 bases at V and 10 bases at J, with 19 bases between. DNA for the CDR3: TGTGCCAGCAGACTTACCTCCCACGGAGGGTCACCCCTCCACTTT. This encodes CASRLTSHGGSPLHF.

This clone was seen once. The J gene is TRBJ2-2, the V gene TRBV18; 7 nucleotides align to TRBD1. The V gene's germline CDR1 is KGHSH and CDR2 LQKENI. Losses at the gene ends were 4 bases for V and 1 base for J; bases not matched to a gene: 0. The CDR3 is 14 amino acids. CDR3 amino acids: CASSRTGNTGELFF. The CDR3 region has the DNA TGTGCCAGCTCACGGACAGGGAACACCGGGGAGCTGTTTTTT.

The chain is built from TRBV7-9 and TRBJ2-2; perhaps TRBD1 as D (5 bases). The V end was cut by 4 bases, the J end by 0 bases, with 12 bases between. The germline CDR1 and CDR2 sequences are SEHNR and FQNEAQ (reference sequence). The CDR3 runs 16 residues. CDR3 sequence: CASSSPRGPNTGELFF. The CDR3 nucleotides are TGTGCCAGCAGCTCACCTAGGGGTCCGAACACCGGGGAGCTGTTTTTT.

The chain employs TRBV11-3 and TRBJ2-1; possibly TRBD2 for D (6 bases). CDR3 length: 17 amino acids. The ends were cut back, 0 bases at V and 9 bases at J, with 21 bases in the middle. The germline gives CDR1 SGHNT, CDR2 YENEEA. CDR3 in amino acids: CASSLDRGTLGRVEQFF. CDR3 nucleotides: TGTGCCAGCAGCTTAGATCGGGGGACTCTAGGACGGGTTGAGCAGTTCTTC.

In DNA, the CDR3 is TGTGCCAGCAGCTTAGGCACCGCCGGGGAGCTGTTTTTT. This codes for CASSLGTAGELFF. The rearrangement joins TRBV7-3 to TRBJ2-2; the D is unclear. Germline-derived CDR1 and CDR2 are SGHTA and FQGTGA. The CDR3 has 13 residues. With 2 bases removed from V and 6 bases from J, the gap between germline ends came to 7 bases.

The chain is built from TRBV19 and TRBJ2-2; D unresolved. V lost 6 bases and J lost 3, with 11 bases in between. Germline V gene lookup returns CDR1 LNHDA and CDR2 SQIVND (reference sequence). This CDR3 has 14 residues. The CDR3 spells CASRGVLYTGELFF. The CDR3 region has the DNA TGTGCCAGTAGAGGAGTTTTATACACCGGGGAGCTGTTTTTT.

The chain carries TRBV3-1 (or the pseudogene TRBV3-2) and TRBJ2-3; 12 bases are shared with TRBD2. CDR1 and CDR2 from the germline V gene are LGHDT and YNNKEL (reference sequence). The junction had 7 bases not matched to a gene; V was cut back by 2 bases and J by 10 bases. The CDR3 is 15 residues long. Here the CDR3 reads CASSQMASGGASQYF. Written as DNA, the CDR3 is TGTGCCAGCAGCCAAATGGCTAGCGGGGGGGCCTCGCAGTATTTT.